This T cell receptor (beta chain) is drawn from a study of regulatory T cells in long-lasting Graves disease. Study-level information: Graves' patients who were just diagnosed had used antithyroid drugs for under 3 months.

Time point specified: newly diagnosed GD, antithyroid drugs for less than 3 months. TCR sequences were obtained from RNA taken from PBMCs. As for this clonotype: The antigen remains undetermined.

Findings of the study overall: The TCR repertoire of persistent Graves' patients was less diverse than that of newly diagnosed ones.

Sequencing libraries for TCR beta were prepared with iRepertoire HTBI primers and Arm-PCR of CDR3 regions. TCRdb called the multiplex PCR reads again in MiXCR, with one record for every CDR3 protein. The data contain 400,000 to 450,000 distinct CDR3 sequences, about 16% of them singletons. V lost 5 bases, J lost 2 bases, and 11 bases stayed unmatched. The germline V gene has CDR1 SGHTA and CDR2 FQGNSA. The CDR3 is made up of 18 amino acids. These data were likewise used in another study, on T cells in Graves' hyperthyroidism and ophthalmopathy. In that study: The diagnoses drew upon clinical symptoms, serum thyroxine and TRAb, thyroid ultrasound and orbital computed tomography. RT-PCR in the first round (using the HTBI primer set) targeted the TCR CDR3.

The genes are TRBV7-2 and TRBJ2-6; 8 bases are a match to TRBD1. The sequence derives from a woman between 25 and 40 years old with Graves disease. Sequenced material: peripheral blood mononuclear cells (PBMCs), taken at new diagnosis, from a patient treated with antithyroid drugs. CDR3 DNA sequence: TGTGCCAGCAGCCCGATGACAGGGGATCGAGCTGGGGCCAACGTCCTGACTTTC. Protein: CASSPMTGDRAGANVLTF.